This TCR beta chain was recorded in a study of T cell changes during pregnancy in multiple sclerosis. Profiled with immunoSEQ multiplex PCR; TCRdb holds only in-frame clones, not every one. The sample shows 85,000 to 100,000 clones, 90% to 95% of them seen only once. This clone has a handful of counts. Germline values: CDR1 ENHRY, CDR2 SYGVKD. The CDR3 totals 13 residues. Between the trimmed V and J ends, which lost 11 bases and 4 bases, there was a span of 17 bases. This clonotype was sampled from a female donor with multiple sclerosis, enrolled in a pregnancy study. Sequences were derived from peripheral blood, sampled after pregnancy. The chain has TRBV10-3 and TRBJ1-2; maybe TRBD1 (6 bases). This CDR3 reads CASQGSAFYGYTF. The CDR3 DNA reads as TGTGCCTCACAGGGTTCTGCCTTCTATGGCTACACCTTC.